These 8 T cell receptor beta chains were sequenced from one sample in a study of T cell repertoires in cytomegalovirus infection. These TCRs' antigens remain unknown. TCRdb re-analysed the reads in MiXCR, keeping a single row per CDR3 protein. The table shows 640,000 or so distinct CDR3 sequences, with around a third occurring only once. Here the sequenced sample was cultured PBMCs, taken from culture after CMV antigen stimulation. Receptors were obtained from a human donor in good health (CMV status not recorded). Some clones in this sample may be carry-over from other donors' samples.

DNA of the CDR3: TGCAGTGCTAGGGGTAGCAGGGAGACCCAGTACTTC. Protein product: CSARGSRETQYF. The V gene is TRBV20-1, the J gene TRBJ2-5; D is ambiguous. The CDR3 length is 12 residues. The V and J ends lost 3 bases and 5 bases respectively, with 10 bases between them. The germline V gene has CDR1 DFQATT and CDR2 SNEGSKA (reference sequence).

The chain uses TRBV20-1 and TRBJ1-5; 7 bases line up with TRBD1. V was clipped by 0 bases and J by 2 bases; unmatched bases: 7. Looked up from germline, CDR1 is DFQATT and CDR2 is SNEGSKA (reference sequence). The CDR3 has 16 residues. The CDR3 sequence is CSARDATGTRNQPQHF. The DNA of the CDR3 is TGCAGTGCTAGAGACGCGACAGGGACTCGCAATCAGCCCCAGCATTTT.

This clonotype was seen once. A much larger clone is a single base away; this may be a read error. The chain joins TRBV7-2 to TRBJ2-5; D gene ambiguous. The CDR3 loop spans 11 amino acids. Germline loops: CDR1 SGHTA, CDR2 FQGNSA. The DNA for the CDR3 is TGTGCCAGCAGCTTCAAGATGACCCGGTACTTC. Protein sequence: CASSFKMTRYF.

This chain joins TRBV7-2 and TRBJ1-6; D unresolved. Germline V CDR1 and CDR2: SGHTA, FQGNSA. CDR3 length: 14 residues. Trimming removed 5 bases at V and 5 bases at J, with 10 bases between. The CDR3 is CASSPAVNNSPLHF. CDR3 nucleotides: TGTGCCAGCAGCCCCGCGGTTAATAATTCACCCCTCCACTTT.

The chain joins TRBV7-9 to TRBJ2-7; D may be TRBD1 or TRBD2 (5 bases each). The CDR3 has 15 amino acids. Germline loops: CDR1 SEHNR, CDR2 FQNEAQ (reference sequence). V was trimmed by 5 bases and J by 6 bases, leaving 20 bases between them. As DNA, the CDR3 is TGTGCCAGCAGCGACCCTCTAAAATGGGGGAGCGAGCAGTACTTC. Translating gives CASSDPLKWGSEQYF.

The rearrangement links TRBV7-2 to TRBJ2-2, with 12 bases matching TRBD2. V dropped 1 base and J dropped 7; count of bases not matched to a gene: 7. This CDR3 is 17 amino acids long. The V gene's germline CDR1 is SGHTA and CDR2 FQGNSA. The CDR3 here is CASSLGLAGGLGGELFF. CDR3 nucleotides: TGTGCCAGCAGCTTAGGCCTAGCGGGGGGGCTAGGCGGGGAGCTGTTTTTT.

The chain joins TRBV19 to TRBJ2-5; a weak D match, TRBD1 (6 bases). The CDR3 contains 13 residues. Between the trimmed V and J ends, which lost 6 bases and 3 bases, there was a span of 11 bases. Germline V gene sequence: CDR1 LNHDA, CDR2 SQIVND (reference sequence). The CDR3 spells CASSIQGEETQYF. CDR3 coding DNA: TGTGCCAGTAGCATACAGGGTGAAGAGACCCAGTACTTC.

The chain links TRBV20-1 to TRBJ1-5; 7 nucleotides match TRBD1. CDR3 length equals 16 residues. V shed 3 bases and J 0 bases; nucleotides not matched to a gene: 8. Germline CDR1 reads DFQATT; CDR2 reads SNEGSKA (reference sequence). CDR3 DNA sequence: TGCAGTGCTAGTTGGCAGGGGGATTATAGCAATCAGCCCCAGCATTTT. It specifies CSASWQGDYSNQPQHF.